This T cell receptor (beta chain) appears in the sequencing data of a study of blood T cell repertoires in COVID-19. Study as a whole: T cells, B-cell-depleted T cells, or PBMCs provided the cDNA or gDNA that served as material.

TCRdb's copy holds only in-frame clones and misses some; the assay was immunoSEQ multiplex PCR. The data contain roughly 32,000 clones, less than 95% of them singletons. Germline V gene data show CDR1 as SGHTA and CDR2 as FQGNSA. CDR3 length equals 14 residues. Deletions cut 3 bases from V and 1 base from J, with 10 bases between. This sequence was found in a man between 65 and 85 years old with active or convalescent COVID-19. The chain recombines TRBV7-2 with TRBJ2-7; no reliable D call. Sequences were obtained from peripheral blood. CDR3: CASSLGARSYEQYF. The CDR3, as DNA: TGTGCCAGCAGCTTGGGCGCCAGATCCTACGAGCAGTACTTC.